This paragraph covers one T cell receptor beta chain sequence. This sample was included in a study of blood T cell repertoires in COVID-19. Study summary: In each case, the material was cDNA or gDNA derived from T cells, B-cell-depleted T cells, or PBMCs.

With 0 bases removed from V and 2 bases from J, the gap between germline ends came to 4 bases. The CDR3 consists of 13 residues. Germline CDR1 is SEHNR and CDR2 is FQNEAQ (reference sequence). TCRdb's table, derived via immunoSEQ multiplex PCR, lists solely in-frame clones and lacks some. This table holds about 200,000 clones, 80% to 95% found once. This rearrangement joins TRBV7-9 to TRBJ2-5; D remains unclear. Sequencing used peripheral blood. The origin of this receptor is a man aged 60-69 years with COVID-19, enrolled during active disease. The CDR3 sequence is CASSLARQETQYF. In DNA, the CDR3 is TGTGCCAGCAGCTTAGCGAGACAAGAGACCCAGTACTTC.